This TCR beta chain was sequenced in a study of blood T cell repertoires in COVID-19. Germline V CDR1 and CDR2: SGHRS, YFSETQ. CDR3 length: 16 residues. The V segment lost 0 bases and the J segment 6 bases; nucleotides outside the gene matches: 8. Clones were read by immunoSEQ multiplex PCR, and TCRdb kept only the in-frame ones, dropping some. The sample has 150,000 to 200,000 clones, 75% to 85% seen once. This clonotype was sampled from a man in his forties or fifties who had recovered from COVID-19. The chain recombines TRBV5-1 with TRBJ2-1; 8 bases align to TRBD2. Material: PBMCs or T cells enriched from blood (not recorded which). The CDR3 nucleotides read TGCGCCAGCAGCTTGGGCGTAGCGGGGTATCTCAATGAGCAGTTCTTC. This encodes CASSLGVAGYLNEQFF.